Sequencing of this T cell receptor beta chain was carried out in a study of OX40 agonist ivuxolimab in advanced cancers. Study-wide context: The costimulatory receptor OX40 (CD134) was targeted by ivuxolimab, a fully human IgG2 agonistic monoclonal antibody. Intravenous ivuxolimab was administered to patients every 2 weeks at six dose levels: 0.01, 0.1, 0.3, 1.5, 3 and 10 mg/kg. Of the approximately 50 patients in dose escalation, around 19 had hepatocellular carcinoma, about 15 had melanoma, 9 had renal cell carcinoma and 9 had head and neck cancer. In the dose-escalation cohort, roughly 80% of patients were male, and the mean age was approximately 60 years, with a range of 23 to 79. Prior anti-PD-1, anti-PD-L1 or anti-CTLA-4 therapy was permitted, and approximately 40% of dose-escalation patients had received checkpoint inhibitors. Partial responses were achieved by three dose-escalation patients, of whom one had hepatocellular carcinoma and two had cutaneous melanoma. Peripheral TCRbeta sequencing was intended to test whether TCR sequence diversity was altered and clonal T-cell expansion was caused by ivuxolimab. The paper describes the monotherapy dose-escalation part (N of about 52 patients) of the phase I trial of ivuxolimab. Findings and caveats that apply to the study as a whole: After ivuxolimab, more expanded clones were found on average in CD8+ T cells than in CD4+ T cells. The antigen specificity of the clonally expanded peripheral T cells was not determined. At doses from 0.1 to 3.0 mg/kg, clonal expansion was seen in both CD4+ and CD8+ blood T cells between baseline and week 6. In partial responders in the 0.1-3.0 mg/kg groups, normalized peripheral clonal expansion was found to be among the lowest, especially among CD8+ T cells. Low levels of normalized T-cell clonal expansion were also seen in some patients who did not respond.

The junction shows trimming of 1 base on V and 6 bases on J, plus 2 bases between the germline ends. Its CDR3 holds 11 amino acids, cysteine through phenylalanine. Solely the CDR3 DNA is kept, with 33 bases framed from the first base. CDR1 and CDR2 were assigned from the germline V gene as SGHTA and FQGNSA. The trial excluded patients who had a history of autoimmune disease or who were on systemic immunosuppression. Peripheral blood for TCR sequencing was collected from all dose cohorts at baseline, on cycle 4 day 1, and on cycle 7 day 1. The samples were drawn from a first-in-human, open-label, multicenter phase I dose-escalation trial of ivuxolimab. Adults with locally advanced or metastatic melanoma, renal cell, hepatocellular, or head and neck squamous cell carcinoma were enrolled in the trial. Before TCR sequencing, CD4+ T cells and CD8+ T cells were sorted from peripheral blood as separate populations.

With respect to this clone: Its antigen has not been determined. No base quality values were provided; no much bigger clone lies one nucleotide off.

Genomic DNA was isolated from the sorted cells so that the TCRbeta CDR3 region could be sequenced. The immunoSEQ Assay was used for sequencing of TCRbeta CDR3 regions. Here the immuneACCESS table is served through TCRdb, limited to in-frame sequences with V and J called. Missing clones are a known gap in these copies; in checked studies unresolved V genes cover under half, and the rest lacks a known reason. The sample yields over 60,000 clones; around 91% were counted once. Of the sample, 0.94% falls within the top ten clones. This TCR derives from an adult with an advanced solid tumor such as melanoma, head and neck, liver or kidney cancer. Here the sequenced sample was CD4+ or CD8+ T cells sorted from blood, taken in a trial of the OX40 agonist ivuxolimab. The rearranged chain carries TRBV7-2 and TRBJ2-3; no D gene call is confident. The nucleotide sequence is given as TGTGCCAGCAGCTTAGTTGATACGCAGTATTTT. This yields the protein CASSLVDTQYF.